The rows below give T cell receptor beta chains drawn from one sample of a study of immune characterization of retroperitoneal liposarcoma. TCRdb itself ran the PCR reads through MiXCR, one entry per CDR3 protein. The sample has about 8,200 distinct CDR3 sequences, approximately 39% seen once; the top ten hold about 15%. Sequencing was performed on tumor tissue. The receptors shown here come from a male donor with retroperitoneal liposarcoma. The CDR3 runs from the conserved cysteine through the conserved F or W. A D gene is named only where the DNA matches it firmly. A row's size may be missing; if present it is once, few, many or a size class.

cdr3_aa cdr3_nt j_call d_call v_call cdr3_length clone_size
CASILQGGQGMYGYTF TGTGCCAGCATTCTTCAGGGGGGACAGGGGATGTATGGCTACACCTTC TRBJ1-2 TRBD1 TRBV6-1 16 -
CASSHYSRTQYF TGTGCCAGCAGCCACTACTCGAGGACCCAGTACTTC TRBJ2-5 - TRBV7-6 12 -
CASSLDTGSYNEQYF TGTGCCAGCAGCTTAGACACAGGCTCCTACAATGAGCAGTACTTC TRBJ2-4 - TRBV7-2 15 -
CASGGGQGARLWGETQYF TGTGCCAGCGGGGGGGGGCAGGGGGCACGTCTGTGGGGCGAGACCCAGTACTTC TRBJ2-5 - TRBV6-1 18 few
CASSSGNQAFSIQFF TGTGCCAGCAGTTCGGGGAACCAGGCTTTTAGCATTCAGTTCTTC TRBJ2-1 - TRBV6-1 15 -
CASSSLAGVYNEQFF TGTGCCAGCAGCTCTTTAGCGGGGGTATACAATGAGCAGTTCTTC TRBJ2-1 TRBD2 TRBV7-6 15 medium-sized
CATYSALTYEQYF TGTGCCACCTATAGTGCTCTAACCTACGAGCAGTACTTC TRBJ2-7 - TRBV6-1 13 -
CASSLGGKGYEQFF TGTGCCAGCAGTTTGGGGGGTAAAGGCTATGAGCAGTTCTTC TRBJ2-1 - TRBV12-3/TRBV12-4 14 -
CASSYAGGWDGYTF TGTGCCAGCAGTTACGCAGGGGGCTGGGATGGCTACACCTTC TRBJ1-2 TRBD1 TRBV6-6 14 -
CASSHAGTLNYEQFF TGTGCCAGCAGCCACGCCGGGACACTAAACTACGAGCAGTTCTTC TRBJ2-1 - TRBV11-2 15 -
CASSLGTSGSGEQYF TGTGCCAGCAGTCTAGGGACTAGCGGGAGCGGTGAGCAGTACTTC TRBJ2-7 TRBD2 TRBV12-3/TRBV12-4 15 medium-sized
CASSSPSQDSGANVLTF TGTGCCAGCAGCAGTCCCTCACAGGACTCTGGGGCCAACGTCCTGACTTTC TRBJ2-6 - TRBV6-5 17 -